This passage covers 16 T cell receptor beta chains from one sample sequenced in a study of blood T cell repertoires in COVID-19. Generated by immunoSEQ multiplex PCR, the TCRdb table keeps only in-frame clones and is missing some. The sample lists fewer than 90,000 clones, 90% to 95% occurring once. Sequencing used peripheral blood. Every receptor here comes from a human donor with active COVID-19. The donor label of this sample is uncertain.

V and J are TRBV11-2 and TRBJ2-3; 9 bases are shared with TRBD2. Per germline, CDR1 SGHAT and CDR2 FQNNGV. The CDR3 covers 16 residues. Trimming took 1 base from V and 1 from J; bases not matched to a gene: 3. The CDR3 loop is CASSLGVAGGTDTQYF. The DNA of the CDR3 is TGTGCCAGCAGCTTAGGGGTAGCGGGAGGCACAGATACGCAGTATTTT.

The chain couples TRBV7-9 to TRBJ1-4; D ambiguous. The length of the CDR3 is 16 residues. Trimming pared 5 bases from V and 0 bases from J, leaving 13 bases between. Germline V CDR1 and CDR2: SEHNR, FQNEAQ (reference sequence). In nucleotides, the CDR3 is TGTGCCAGCAGCCACCGTGGGCAATCAACTAATGAAAAACTGTTTTTT. It codes for CASSHRGQSTNEKLFF.

This chain uses TRBV6-5 with TRBJ2-3; perhaps TRBD1 as D (6 bases). CDR1 and CDR2 from the germline V gene are MNHEY and SVGAGI. The CDR3 length is 14 residues. Trimming took 6 bases from V and 1 from J, leaving 11 bases between them. The CDR3 nucleotides read TGTGCCAGCAGGCCCCGGACAGGCACAGATACGCAGTATTTT. It translates to CASRPRTGTDTQYF.

The chain has TRBV9 and TRBJ2-1; 8 bases fit TRBD2. This CDR3 spans 14 amino acids. Germline values: CDR1 SGDLS, CDR2 YYNGEE. With V trimmed by 0 bases and J by 12 bases, 8 bases remained unmatched. CDR3 sequence: CASSVAASGGPQFF. CDR3 DNA: TGTGCCAGCAGCGTAGCGGCGAGCGGGGGCCCGCAGTTCTTC.

The rearrangement joins TRBV11-3 to TRBJ1-1; the D gene is possibly TRBD1 (5 bases). The CDR3 is 16 residues long. V was shortened by 1 base and J by 5 bases, with 17 bases between the two germline ends. Germline CDR1 and CDR2: SGHNT and YENEEA. The CDR3 region has the DNA TGTGCCAGCAGCTTAGTAATAAGGAGTGGGGGGACTGAAGCTTTCTTT. Translating it yields CASSLVIRSGGTEAFF.

The chain uses TRBV7-2 and TRBJ2-5, with TRBD2 matching over 8 bases. Trimming removed 8 bases from V and 0 bases from J; junction bases left unmatched: 2. The CDR3 spans 13 residues. Germline lookup yields CDR1 SGHTA and CDR2 FQGNSA. This CDR3 is CASERGYQETQYF. DNA for the CDR3: TGTGCCAGCGAGCGGGGGTACCAAGAGACCCAGTACTTC. The variable domain in full, with the rest retrieved from reference TRBV7-2 and TRBJ2-5, is GAGVSQSPSNKVTEKGKDVELRCDPISGHTALYWYRQSLGQGLEFLIYFQGNSAPDKSGLPSDRFSAERTGGSVSTLTIQRTQQEDSAVYLCASERGYQETQYFGPGTRLLVL.

The CDR3 sequence: CASSFESGQGVKIAEAFF. The CDR3 nucleotides are TGTGCCAGCAGTTTTGAGTCGGGACAGGGGGTAAAAATAGCTGAAGCTTTCTTT. The V and J genes are TRBV27 and TRBJ1-1; TRBD1 matches at 11 bases. The germline V gene has CDR1 MNHEY and CDR2 SMNVEV (reference sequence). The trim removed 3 bases at V and 6 bases at J, leaving 15 bases unmatched. The CDR3 has 18 amino acids.

The chain recombines TRBV6-5 with TRBJ2-7; 10 nucleotides line up with TRBD1. The V and J ends lost 7 bases and 5 bases, in that order; junction bases with no gene match: 11. Germline-derived CDR1 and CDR2 are MNHEY and SVGAGI. The CDR3 consists of 15 residues. The CDR3 DNA reads as TGTGCCAGCACCACAGGGGGACAGGGGCTGGACGAGCAGTACTTC. It translates to CASTTGGQGLDEQYF.

The rearrangement links TRBV15 to TRBJ1-5, with a possible D match to TRBD1 (5 bases). With 4 bases removed from V and 0 bases from J, the gap between germline ends came to 13 bases. This CDR3 contains 16 residues. Germline V gene lookup returns CDR1 LNHNV and CDR2 YYDKDF (reference sequence). CDR3: CATSKFDSYSNQPQHF. The CDR3 nucleotides read TGTGCCACCAGCAAATTTGACAGTTATAGCAATCAGCCCCAGCATTTT.

This chain joins TRBV7-9 and TRBJ2-7, with TRBD1 matching 8 bases. This CDR3 spans 15 amino acids. V trimming: 5 bases; J trimming: 0 bases; junction bases outside the gene matches: 6. CDR1 SEHNR and CDR2 FQNEAQ come from the germline V gene (reference sequence). The CDR3 DNA is TGTGCCAGCAGCCCACAGGGGGATGCCTCCTACGAGCAGTACTTC. Protein sequence: CASSPQGDASYEQYF.

The chain has TRBV29-1 and TRBJ1-3; D unclear. Germline assignment: CDR1 SQVTM and CDR2 ANQGSEA. V lost 0 bases, J lost 3 bases, and 6 bases lay in between. This CDR3 is 13 amino acids long. In DNA, the CDR3 is TGCAGCGTTGAAGAAACCGGTGGAAACACCATATATTTT. Translated: CSVEETGGNTIYF.

V and J are TRBV19 and TRBJ2-1; TRBD2 matches at 10 bases. Germline V gives CDR1 LNHDA, CDR2 SQIVND (reference sequence). There are 15 residues in the CDR3. J lost 6 bases, V lost 1 base, and 3 bases had no gene match. Here the CDR3 DNA reads TGTGCCAGTAGTATAGCTAGCGGGAGTATCAATGAGCAGTTCTTC. Its protein product is CASSIASGSINEQFF.

The V gene is TRBV18, the J gene TRBJ2-7, with 10 bases that match TRBD2. This CDR3 has 16 amino acids. Germline V gene lookup returns CDR1 KGHSH and CDR2 LQKENI. Trimming cost V 4 bases and J 7 bases; bases outside gene matches: 13. The CDR3 protein is CASSQTSGHQAGEQYF. CDR3 DNA: TGTGCCAGCTCACAGACTAGCGGGCATCAAGCGGGTGAGCAGTACTTC. Full variable domain (missing parts from reference TRBV18 and TRBJ2-7): NAGVMQNPRHLVRRRGQEARLRCSPMKGHSHVYWYRQLPEEGLKFMVYLQKENIIDESGMPKERFSAEFPKEGPSILRIQQVVRGDSAAYFCASSQTSGHQAGEQYFGPGTRLTVT.

The V call is TRBV29-1, the J call TRBJ2-2, with D possibly being TRBD2 (6 bases). Trimming pared 7 bases from V and 4 bases from J, leaving 10 bases between. Germline V gene sequence: CDR1 SQVTM, CDR2 ANQGSEA. This CDR3 has 12 amino acids. In DNA form, the CDR3 reads TGCAGCGCACTCGGGGGCACCGGGGAGCTGTTTTTT. This translates into CSALGGTGELFF.

This clone was counted once. This sequence joins TRBV19 and TRBJ1-1; D unresolved. CDR3 size: 14 residues. Germline-derived CDR1 and CDR2 are LNHDA and SQIVND (reference sequence). Trimming shortened V by 6 bases and J by 4 bases, and 15 bases separated the two germline ends. As DNA, the CDR3 is TGTGCCAGTAGGCAAGGAGGCTCCGGCACTGAAGCTTTCTTT. Its protein is CASRQGGSGTEAFF.

The CDR3 DNA is TGTGCCAGTACCCGACTAGCATTAGCGAACACCGGGGAGCTGTTTTTT. Protein sequence: CASTRLALANTGELFF. The chain has TRBV19 and TRBJ2-2, with TRBD2 matching over 7 bases. Trimming at V came to 7 bases and at J to 0 bases, leaving 8 bases not matched to a gene. CDR3 length equals 16 residues. Germline-derived CDR1 and CDR2 are LNHDA and SQIVND (reference sequence).